Following are 18 T cell receptor beta chains from one sample sequenced in a study of shared clonotypes between healthy human individuals. Profiled with immunoSEQ multiplex PCR; TCRdb holds only in-frame clones, not every one. The data show some 690,000 clones, roughly 87% seen once. Specimen: memory CD8+ T cells from PBMCs. The sample's subset: CD45RO+ cells pooled with CCR7-negative TemRA cells. These receptors all stem from a man between 18 and 35 years old in good health. Some clones in this sample may be carry-over from other donors' samples.

The chain joins TRBV28 to TRBJ2-1; 8 positions agree with TRBD2. This CDR3 contains 15 residues. V dropped 6 bases and J dropped 5; count of bases not matched to a gene: 9. CDR1 and CDR2 (germline): MDHEN, SYDVKM. The CDR3 coding sequence is TGTGCCAGCAGCTCCATAGCGGGAAGTAACAATGAGCAGTTCTTC. It codes for CASSSIAGSNNEQFF. Supplemented by reference TRBV28 and TRBJ2-1, the full variable domain reads DVKVTQSSRYLVKRTGEKVFLECVQDMDHENMFWYRQDPGLGLRLIYFSYDVKMKEKGDIPEGYSVSREKKERFSLILESASTNQTSMYLCASSSIAGSNNEQFFGPGTRLTVL.

The chain recombines TRBV15 with TRBJ2-3; D unclear. Between the trimmed V and J ends, which lost 1 base and 6 bases, there was a span of 17 bases. This CDR3 has 16 amino acids. Per germline, CDR1 LNHNV and CDR2 YYDKDF (reference sequence). For the CDR3, the DNA is TGTGCCACCAGCAGAGTGAGACCTCCTAGGTCGGATACGCAGTATTTT. It translates to CATSRVRPPRSDTQYF.

The V call is TRBV4-3, the J call TRBJ2-7, with 12 nucleotides matching TRBD2. The CDR3 has 16 amino acids. The ends lost 4 bases at V and 1 base at J; junction bases unmatched: 5. Germline loops: CDR1 LGHNA, CDR2 YSLEER. In DNA, the CDR3 is TGCGCCAGCAGCCCCCGGACTAGCGGGACTTCCTACGAGCAGTACTTC. Protein: CASSPRTSGTSYEQYF.

V and J are TRBV4-3 and TRBJ1-2; D is possibly TRBD1 (5 bases). The CDR3 is 16 amino acids. Germline V lookup: CDR1 LGHNA, CDR2 YSLEER. Trimming took 0 bases from V and 4 from J, leaving 15 bases between them. CDR3 sequence: CASSQDFRPGPYGYTF. The CDR3 DNA follows: TGCGCCAGCAGCCAAGATTTCCGTCCAGGGCCCTATGGCTACACCTTC.

The gene calls are TRBV20-1 and TRBJ2-1; 7 positions agree with TRBD1. CDR3 length: 11 residues. Germline V gene lookup returns CDR1 DFQATT and CDR2 SNEGSKA (reference sequence). The junction had 4 bases not matched to a gene; V was cut back by 2 bases and J by 12 bases. The CDR3 coding sequence is TGCAGTGCTAGAAAGGGGGCGGCGCAGTTCTTC. Encoded protein: CSARKGAAQFF.

This chain links TRBV7-9 with TRBJ2-7; TRBD2 aligns across 13 bases. Unmatched junction bases numbered 6, after V lost 5 bases and J lost 5 bases. The germline CDR1 and CDR2 sequences are SEHNR and FQNEAQ (reference sequence). The CDR3 sequence is 15 residues long. CDR3 in amino acids: CASSHGLAGANEQYF. Written as DNA, the CDR3 is TGTGCCAGCAGCCACGGACTAGCGGGAGCCAACGAGCAGTACTTC. Combining the CDR3 with reference TRBV7-9 and TRBJ2-7 gives the whole variable domain DTGVSQNPRHKITKRGQNVTFRCDPISEHNRLYWYRQTLGQGPEFLTYFQNEAQLEKSRLLSDRFSAERPKGSFSTLEIQRTEQGDSAMYLCASSHGLAGANEQYFGPGTRLTVT.

This chain joins TRBV6-5 and TRBJ1-1; TRBD1 agrees at 10 bases. Germline CDR1 reads MNHEY; CDR2 reads SVGAGI. J was trimmed by 7 bases and V by 2 bases; bases with no gene match: 4. The CDR3 contains 14 residues. CDR3 protein: CASSYLRDRGEAFF. CDR3 sequence (DNA): TGTGCCAGCAGTTACCTCCGGGACAGGGGTGAAGCTTTCTTT.

CDR3 nucleotides: TGTGCCAGCAGTCGCCCGATTAATGAAAAACTGTTTTTT. This encodes CASSRPINEKLFF. This chain links TRBV28 with TRBJ1-4; D gene ambiguous. The CDR3 is made up of 13 amino acids. Germline CDR1 reads MDHEN; CDR2 reads SYDVKM. Trimming stripped 5 bases from V and 4 bases from J, with 8 bases between.

This chain uses TRBV5-4 with TRBJ2-7; 7 nucleotides line up with TRBD1. CDR3 length equals 15 residues. Germline loops: CDR1 SGHNT, CDR2 YYREEE (reference sequence). J lost 2 bases, V lost 1 base, and 6 bases had no gene match. CDR3 region: CASSLFEQGPYEQYF. CDR3 nucleotide sequence: TGTGCCAGCAGCTTGTTTGAACAGGGGCCCTACGAGCAGTACTTC. The entire variable domain, with the rest obtained from reference TRBV5-4 and TRBJ2-7, is as follows: ETGVTQSPTHLIKTRGQQVTLRCSSQSGHNTVSWYQQALGQGPQFIFQYYREEENGRGNFPPRFSGLQFPNYSSELNVNALELDDSALYLCASSLFEQGPYEQYFGPGTRLTVT.

The J gene is TRBJ2-2, the V gene TRBV4-2; perhaps D is TRBD1 or TRBD2 (6 bases each). Germline V gives CDR1 LGHNA, CDR2 YNFKEQ. Between the trimmed V and J ends, which lost 1 base and 7 bases, there was a span of 13 bases. The CDR3 spans 15 residues. The CDR3 region is CASSQVGGLGGELFF. The DNA for the CDR3 is TGTGCCAGCAGCCAAGTTGGGGGGCTCGGCGGGGAGCTGTTTTTT.

The V call is TRBV6-6, the J call TRBJ2-3; tentatively, D is TRBD1 (5 bases). The CDR3 has 16 amino acids. Germline CDR1 and CDR2: MNHNY and SVGAGI (reference sequence). The V gene lost 5 bases and the J gene lost 4 bases, with 19 bases spanning the gap. In DNA, the CDR3 is TGTGCCAGCAGTCAGGGATCCCAAGTTCGGGCAGATACGCAGTATTTT. Its protein product is CASSQGSQVRADTQYF.

This rearrangement joins TRBV6-5 to TRBJ2-7; tentative D call: TRBD1 (5 bases). The CDR3 is 14 residues long. The V end lost 6 bases, the J end lost 0 bases, and 12 bases lay between the germline ends. Germline V gives CDR1 MNHEY, CDR2 SVGAGI. This CDR3 is CASSERQPSYEQYF. CDR3 bases: TGTGCCAGCAGCGAGAGACAGCCCTCCTACGAGCAGTACTTC.

The gene calls are TRBV4-2 and TRBJ2-1, with 8 bases identical to TRBD1. CDR3 length: 15 residues. V shed 5 bases, J shed 4 bases, and the junction held 7 bases outside the gene matches. Germline V gives CDR1 LGHNA, CDR2 YNFKEQ. CDR3 region: CASSVTGQEYNEQFF. Here the CDR3 DNA reads TGTGCCAGCAGCGTGACGGGACAGGAATACAATGAGCAGTTCTTC.

The table lists this clone with a count of one. In nucleotides, the CDR3 is TGTGCCAGCAGGAGAGGGACGGCGACCTACGAGCAGTACTTC. The encoded protein is CASRRGTATYEQYF. J is TRBJ2-7 and V is TRBV2; either TRBD1 or TRBD2 may fit D (5 bases each). The CDR3 contains 14 residues. V lost 6 bases, J lost 2 bases, and 14 bases lay in between. The germline V gene has CDR1 SNHLY and CDR2 FYNNEI. Looking up the rest from reference TRBV2 and TRBJ2-7 gives the full variable domain: EPEVTQTPSHQVTQMGQEVILRCVPISNHLYFYWYRQILGQKVEFLVSFYNNEISEKSEIFDDQFSVERPDGSNFTLKIRSTKLEDSAMYFCASRRGTATYEQYFGPGTRLTVT.

The V gene is TRBV4-2, the J gene TRBJ1-2, with 8 bases matching TRBD1. The CDR3 totals 16 residues. The V segment lost 0 bases and the J segment 7 bases; nucleotides outside the gene matches: 10. CDR1 and CDR2 (germline): LGHNA, YNFKEQ. Here the CDR3 reads CASSQDRDRRIGGYTF. Written as DNA, the CDR3 is TGTGCCAGCAGCCAAGACCGGGACAGGAGAATTGGTGGCTACACCTTC.

This chain uses TRBV10-3 with TRBJ1-2, with D maybe TRBD1 (5 bases). The CDR3 has 14 amino acids. CDR1 and CDR2 from the germline V gene are ENHRY and SYGVKD. Trimming shortened V by 11 bases and J by 0 bases, and 16 bases separated the two germline ends. The CDR3: CASRSAGTNYGYTF. Written as DNA, the CDR3 is TGTGCCTCTAGGTCCGCAGGGACTAACTATGGCTACACCTTC.

This chain connects TRBV10-3 to TRBJ1-4; D gene unclear. CDR3 size: 15 residues. Germline CDR1 reads ENHRY; CDR2 reads SYGVKD. V was trimmed by 11 bases and J by 7 bases, leaving 23 bases between them. CDR3 amino acids: CALSPGESWSEKLFF. The CDR3 bases are TGTGCCCTAAGTCCCGGTGAGTCCTGGAGTGAAAAACTGTTTTTT.

The chain carries TRBV9 and TRBJ1-1, with a weak D call TRBD1 (6 bases). Germline V lookup: CDR1 SGDLS, CDR2 YYNGEE. V dropped 4 bases and J dropped 2 bases, with 12 bases sitting between them. CDR3 length: 14 amino acids. CDR3 nucleotide sequence: TGTGCCAGCAGCCTGACAGGCATAAACACTGAAGCTTTCTTT. Protein sequence: CASSLTGINTEAFF.